Sequencing of this T cell receptor (beta chain) was carried out in a study of control samples from healthy donors and cancer patients. Only in-frame clones appear in the TCRdb table, and some are missing; sequencing was by immunoSEQ multiplex PCR. The sample comprises approximately 170,000 clones, 91% of which are singletons, and about 1.6% rests with the top ten. V lost 9 bases and J lost 2; bases outside the gene matches: 5. The CDR3 has 13 amino acids. In germline, CDR1 is MNHEY, CDR2 SMNVEV (reference sequence). The V call is TRBV27, the J call TRBJ2-5; 8 positions match TRBD2. This clonotype was sampled from a woman younger than 45 in good health. Input material: blood. CDR3 nucleotide sequence: TGTGCCAGTAGGAAGCGGGGGCAAGAGACCCAGTACTTC. It translates to CASRKRGQETQYF.